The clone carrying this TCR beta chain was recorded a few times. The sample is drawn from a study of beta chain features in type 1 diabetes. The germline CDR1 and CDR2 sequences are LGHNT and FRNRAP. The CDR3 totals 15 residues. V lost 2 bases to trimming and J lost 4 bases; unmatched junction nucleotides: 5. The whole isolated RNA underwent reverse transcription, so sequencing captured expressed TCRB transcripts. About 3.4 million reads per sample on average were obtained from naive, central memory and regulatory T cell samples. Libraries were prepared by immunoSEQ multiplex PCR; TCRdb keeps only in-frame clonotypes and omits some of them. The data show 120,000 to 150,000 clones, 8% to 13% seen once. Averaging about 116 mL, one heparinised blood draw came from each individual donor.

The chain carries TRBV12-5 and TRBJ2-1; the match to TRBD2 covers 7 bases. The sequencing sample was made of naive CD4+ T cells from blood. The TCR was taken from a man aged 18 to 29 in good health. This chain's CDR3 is CASGLSSGSYNEQFF. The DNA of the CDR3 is TGTGCTAGTGGTTTGAGTAGCGGGTCTTACAATGAGCAGTTCTTC.